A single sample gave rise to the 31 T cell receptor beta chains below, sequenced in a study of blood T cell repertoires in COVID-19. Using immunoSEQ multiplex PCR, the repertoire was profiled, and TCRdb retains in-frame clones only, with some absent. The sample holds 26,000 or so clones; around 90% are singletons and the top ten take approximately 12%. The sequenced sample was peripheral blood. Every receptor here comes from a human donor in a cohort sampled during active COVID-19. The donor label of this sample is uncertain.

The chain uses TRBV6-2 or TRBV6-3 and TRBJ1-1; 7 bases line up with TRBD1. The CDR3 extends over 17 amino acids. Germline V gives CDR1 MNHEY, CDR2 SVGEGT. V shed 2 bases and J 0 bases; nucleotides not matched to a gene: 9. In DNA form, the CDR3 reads TGTGCCAGCAGTTACAATTCTCGGGACAGTATGAACACTGAAGCTTTCTTT. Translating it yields CASSYNSRDSMNTEAFF.

This chain's CDR3 is CASSFTRTIKQETQYF. CDR3 nucleotide sequence: TGTGCCAGCAGCTTCACAAGGACTATAAAACAAGAGACCCAGTACTTC. The J gene is TRBJ2-5, the V gene TRBV7-8; weak D call: TRBD2 (6 bases). Trimming removed 3 bases from V and 2 bases from J, with 16 bases in between. The CDR3 extends over 16 amino acids. Germline CDR1 and CDR2: SGHVS and FQNEAQ.

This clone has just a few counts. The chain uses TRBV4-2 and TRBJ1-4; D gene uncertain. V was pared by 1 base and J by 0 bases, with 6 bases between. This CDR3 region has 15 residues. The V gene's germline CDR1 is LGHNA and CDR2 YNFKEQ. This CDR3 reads CASSQVGTTNEKLFF. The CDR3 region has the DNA TGTGCCAGCAGCCAAGTCGGGACAACTAATGAAAAACTGTTTTTT.

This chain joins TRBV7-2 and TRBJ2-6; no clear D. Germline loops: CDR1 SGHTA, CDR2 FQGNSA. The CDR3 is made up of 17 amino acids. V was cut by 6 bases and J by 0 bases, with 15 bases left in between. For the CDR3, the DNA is TGTGCCAGCAGTCTTCAGGTTTCTACCTCTGGGGCCAACGTCCTGACTTTC. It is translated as CASSLQVSTSGANVLTF.

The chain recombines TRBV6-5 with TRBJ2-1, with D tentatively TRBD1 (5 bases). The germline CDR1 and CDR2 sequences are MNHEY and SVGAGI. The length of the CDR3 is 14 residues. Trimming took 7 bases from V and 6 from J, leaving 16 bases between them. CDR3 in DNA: TGTGCCAGCAAACCAGGGTATTCCATCAATGAGCAGTTCTTC. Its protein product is CASKPGYSINEQFF.

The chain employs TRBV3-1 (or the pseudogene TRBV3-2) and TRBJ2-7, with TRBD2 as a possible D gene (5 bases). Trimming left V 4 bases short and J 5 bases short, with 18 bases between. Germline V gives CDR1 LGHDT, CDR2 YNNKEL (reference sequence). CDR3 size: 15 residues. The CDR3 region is CASSLYGVKLNEQYF. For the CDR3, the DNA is TGTGCCAGCAGCCTCTACGGGGTGAAGTTGAACGAGCAGTACTTC.

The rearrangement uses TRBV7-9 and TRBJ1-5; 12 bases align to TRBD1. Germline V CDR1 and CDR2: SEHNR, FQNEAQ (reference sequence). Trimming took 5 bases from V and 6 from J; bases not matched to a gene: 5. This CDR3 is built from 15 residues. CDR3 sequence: CASSLGTGGGQPQHF. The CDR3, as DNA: TGTGCCAGCAGCCTAGGGACAGGGGGCGGTCAGCCCCAGCATTTT. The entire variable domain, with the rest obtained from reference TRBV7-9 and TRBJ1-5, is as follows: DTGVSQNPRHKITKRGQNVTFRCDPISEHNRLYWYRQTLGQGPEFLTYFQNEAQLEKSRLLSDRFSAERPKGSFSTLEIQRTEQGDSAMYLCASSLGTGGGQPQHFGDGTRLSIL.

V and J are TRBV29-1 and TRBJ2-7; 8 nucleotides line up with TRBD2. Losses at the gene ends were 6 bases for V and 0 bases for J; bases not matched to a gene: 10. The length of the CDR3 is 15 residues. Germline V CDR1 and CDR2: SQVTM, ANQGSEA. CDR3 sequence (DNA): TGCAGCGTGGCGGGGGGCGAAGGGGGCTCCTACGAGCAGTACTTC. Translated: CSVAGGEGGSYEQYF.

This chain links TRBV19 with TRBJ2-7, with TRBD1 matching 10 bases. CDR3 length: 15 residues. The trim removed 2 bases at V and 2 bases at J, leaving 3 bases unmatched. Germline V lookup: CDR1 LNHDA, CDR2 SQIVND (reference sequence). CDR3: CASSITGTGAYEQYF. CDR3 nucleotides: TGTGCCAGTAGTATAACGGGGACAGGGGCCTACGAGCAGTACTTC.

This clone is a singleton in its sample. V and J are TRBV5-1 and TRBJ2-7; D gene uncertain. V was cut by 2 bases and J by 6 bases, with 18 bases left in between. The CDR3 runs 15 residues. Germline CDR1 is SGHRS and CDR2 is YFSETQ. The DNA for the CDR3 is TGCGCCAGCAGCTTTTTTGATGACACCTCACGCGAGCAGTACTTC. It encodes CASSFFDDTSREQYF. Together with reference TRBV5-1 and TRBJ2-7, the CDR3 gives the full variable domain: KAGVTQTPRYLIKTRGQQVTLSCSPISGHRSVSWYQQTPGQGLQFLFEYFSETQRNKGNFPGRFSGRQFSNSRSEMNVSTLELGDSALYLCASSFFDDTSREQYFGPGTRLTVT.

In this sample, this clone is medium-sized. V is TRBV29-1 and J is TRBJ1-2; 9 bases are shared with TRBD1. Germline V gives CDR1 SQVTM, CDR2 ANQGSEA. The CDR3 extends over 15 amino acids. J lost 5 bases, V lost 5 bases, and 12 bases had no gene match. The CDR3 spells CSVLGSGTGLYGYTF. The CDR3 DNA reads TGCAGCGTTTTGGGTTCCGGGACAGGGTTATATGGCTACACCTTC. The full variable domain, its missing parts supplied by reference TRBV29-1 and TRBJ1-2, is SAVISQKPSRDICQRGTSLTIQCQVDSQVTMMFWYRQQPGQSLTLIATANQGSEATYESGFVIDKFPISRPNLTFSTLTVSNMSPEDSSIYLCSVLGSGTGLYGYTFGSGTRLTVV.

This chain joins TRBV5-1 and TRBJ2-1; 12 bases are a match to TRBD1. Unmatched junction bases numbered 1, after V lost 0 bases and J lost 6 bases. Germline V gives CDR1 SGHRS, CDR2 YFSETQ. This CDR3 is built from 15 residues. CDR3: CASSLEGQGANEQFF. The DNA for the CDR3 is TGCGCCAGCAGCTTGGAGGGACAGGGGGCCAATGAGCAGTTCTTC.

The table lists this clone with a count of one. CDR3 coding DNA: TGTGCCAGCAGCTACACAAACAGGGTGGAGAATTCACCCCTCCACTTT. This gives the protein CASSYTNRVENSPLHF. The rearrangement uses TRBV6-6 and TRBJ1-6, with TRBD1 as a possible D gene (6 bases). The ends were cut back, 6 bases at V and 7 bases at J, with 19 bases in the middle. Germline values: CDR1 MNHNY, CDR2 SVGAGI (reference sequence). This CDR3 contains 16 residues.

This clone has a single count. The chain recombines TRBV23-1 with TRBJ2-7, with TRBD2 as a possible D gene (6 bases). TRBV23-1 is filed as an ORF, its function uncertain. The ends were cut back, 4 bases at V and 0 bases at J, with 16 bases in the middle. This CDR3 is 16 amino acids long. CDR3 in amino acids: CASSRPMGGPSYEQYF. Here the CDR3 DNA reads TGCGCCAGCAGTCGACCGATGGGGGGACCCTCCTACGAGCAGTACTTC.

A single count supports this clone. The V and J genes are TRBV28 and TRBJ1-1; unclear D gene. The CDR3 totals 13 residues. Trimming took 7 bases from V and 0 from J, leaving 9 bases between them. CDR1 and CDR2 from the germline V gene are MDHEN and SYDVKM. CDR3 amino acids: CASTEPLNTEAFF. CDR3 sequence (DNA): TGTGCCAGCACCGAGCCTTTGAACACTGAAGCTTTCTTT.

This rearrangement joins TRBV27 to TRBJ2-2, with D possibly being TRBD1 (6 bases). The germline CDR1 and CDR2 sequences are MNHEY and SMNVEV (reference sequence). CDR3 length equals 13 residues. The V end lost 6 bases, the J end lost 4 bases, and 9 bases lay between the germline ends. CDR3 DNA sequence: TGTGCCAGCAGACAAGGGGGCACCGGGGAGCTGTTTTTT. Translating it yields CASRQGGTGELFF.

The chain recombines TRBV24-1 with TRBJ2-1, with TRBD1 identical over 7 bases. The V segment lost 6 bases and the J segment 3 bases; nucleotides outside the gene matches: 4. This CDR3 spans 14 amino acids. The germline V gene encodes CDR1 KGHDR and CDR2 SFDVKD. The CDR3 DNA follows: TGTGCCACCAGTACAGGGGATAACTACAATGAGCAGTTCTTC. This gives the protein CATSTGDNYNEQFF.

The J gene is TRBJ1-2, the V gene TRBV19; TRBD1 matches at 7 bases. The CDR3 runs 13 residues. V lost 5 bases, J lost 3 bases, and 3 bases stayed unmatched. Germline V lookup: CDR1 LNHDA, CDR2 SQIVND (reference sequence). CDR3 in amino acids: CASSRDRDYGYTF. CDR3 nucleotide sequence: TGTGCCAGTAGTCGGGACAGAGACTATGGCTACACCTTC.

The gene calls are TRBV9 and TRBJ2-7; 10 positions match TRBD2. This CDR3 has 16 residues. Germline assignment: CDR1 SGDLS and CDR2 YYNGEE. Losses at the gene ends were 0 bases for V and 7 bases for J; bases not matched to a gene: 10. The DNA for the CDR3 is TGTGCCAGCAGCGTAGGGTTAGCGGGGGGCCAGGGGGAGCAGTACTTC. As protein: CASSVGLAGGQGEQYF. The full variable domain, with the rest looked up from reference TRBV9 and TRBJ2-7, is DSGVTQTPKHLITATGQRVTLRCSPRSGDLSVYWYQQSLDQGLQFLIQYYNGEERAKGNILERFSAQQFPDLHSELNLSSLELGDSALYFCASSVGLAGGQGEQYFGPGTRLTVT.

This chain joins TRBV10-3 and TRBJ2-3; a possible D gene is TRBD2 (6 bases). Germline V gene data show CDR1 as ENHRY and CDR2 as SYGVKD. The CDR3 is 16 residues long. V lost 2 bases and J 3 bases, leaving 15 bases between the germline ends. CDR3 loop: CAISEGMGRRTDTQYF. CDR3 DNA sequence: TGTGCCATCAGTGAGGGGATGGGGAGGAGGACAGATACGCAGTATTTT.

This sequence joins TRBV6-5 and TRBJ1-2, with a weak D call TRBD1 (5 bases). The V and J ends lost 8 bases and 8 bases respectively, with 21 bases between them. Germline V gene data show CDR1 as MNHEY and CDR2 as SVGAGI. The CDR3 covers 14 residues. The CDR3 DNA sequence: TGTGCCAGCCGTAACATGCGGGGGGGAGTGGGCTACACCTTC. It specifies CASRNMRGGVGYTF.

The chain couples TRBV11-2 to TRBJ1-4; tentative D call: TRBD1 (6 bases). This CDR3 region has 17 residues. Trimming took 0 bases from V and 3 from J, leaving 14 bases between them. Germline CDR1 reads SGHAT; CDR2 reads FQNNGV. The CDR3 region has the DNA TGTGCCAGCAGCTTAGATGTAGGGTCAGGGGCTAATGAAAAACTGTTTTTT. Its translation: CASSLDVGSGANEKLFF.

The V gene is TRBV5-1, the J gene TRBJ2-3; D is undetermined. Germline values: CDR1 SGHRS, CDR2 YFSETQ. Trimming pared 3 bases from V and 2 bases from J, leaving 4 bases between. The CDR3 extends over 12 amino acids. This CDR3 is CASSYNTDTQYF. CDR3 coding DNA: TGCGCCAGCAGCTACAACACAGATACGCAGTATTTT. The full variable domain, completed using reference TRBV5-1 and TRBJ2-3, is KAGVTQTPRYLIKTRGQQVTLSCSPISGHRSVSWYQQTPGQGLQFLFEYFSETQRNKGNFPGRFSGRQFSNSRSEMNVSTLELGDSALYLCASSYNTDTQYFGPGTRLTVL.

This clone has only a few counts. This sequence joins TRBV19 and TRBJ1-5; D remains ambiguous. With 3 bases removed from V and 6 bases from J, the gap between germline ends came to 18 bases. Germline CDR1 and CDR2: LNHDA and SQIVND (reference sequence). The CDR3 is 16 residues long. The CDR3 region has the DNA TGTGCCAGTAGTATTGCTTCGACTAATAGAGGTCAGCCCCAGCATTTT. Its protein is CASSIASTNRGQPQHF.

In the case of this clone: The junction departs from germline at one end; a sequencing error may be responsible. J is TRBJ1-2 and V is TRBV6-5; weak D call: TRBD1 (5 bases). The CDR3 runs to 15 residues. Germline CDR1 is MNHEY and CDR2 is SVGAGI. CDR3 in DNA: TGTGCCAGCAGTTACGATTCAGGAGGGGCCTATGGCTACACCTTT. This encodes CASSYDSGGAYGYTF.

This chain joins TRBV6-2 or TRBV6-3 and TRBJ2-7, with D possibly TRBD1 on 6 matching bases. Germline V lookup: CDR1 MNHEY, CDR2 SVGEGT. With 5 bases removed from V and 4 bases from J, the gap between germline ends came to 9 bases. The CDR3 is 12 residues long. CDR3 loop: CASSQQGYEQYF. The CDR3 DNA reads TGTGCCAGCAGTCAACAGGGTTACGAGCAGTACTTC.

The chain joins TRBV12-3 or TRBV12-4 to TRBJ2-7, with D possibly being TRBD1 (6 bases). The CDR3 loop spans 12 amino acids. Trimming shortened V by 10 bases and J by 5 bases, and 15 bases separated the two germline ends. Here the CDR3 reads CATSGTSHEQYF. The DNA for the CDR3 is TGTGCCACCTCCGGGACAAGTCACGAGCAGTACTTC.

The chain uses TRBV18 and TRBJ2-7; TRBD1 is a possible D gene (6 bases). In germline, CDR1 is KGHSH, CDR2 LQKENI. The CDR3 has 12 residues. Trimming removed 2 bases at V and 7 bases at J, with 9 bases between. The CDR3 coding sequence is TGTGCCAGCTCACCAGGGGGCTGGGAGCAGTACTTC. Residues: CASSPGGWEQYF.

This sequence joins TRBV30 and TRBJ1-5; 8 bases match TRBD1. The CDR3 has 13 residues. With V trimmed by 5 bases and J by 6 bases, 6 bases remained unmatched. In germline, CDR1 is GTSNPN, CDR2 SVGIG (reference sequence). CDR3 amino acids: CAWAGGEGQPQHF. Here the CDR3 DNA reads TGTGCCTGGGCAGGGGGCGAGGGTCAGCCCCAGCATTTT.

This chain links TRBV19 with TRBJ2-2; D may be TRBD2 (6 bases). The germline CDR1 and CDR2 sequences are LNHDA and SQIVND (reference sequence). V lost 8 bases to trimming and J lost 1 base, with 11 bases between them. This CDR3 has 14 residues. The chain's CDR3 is CASGPGGNTGELFF. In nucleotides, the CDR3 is TGTGCCAGTGGTCCCGGGGGGAACACCGGGGAGCTGTTTTTT.

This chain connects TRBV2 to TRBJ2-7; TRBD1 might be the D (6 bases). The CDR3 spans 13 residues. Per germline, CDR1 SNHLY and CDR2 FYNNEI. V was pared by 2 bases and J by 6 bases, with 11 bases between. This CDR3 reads CASSEITGLEQYF. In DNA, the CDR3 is TGTGCCAGCAGTGAAATAACAGGGCTCGAGCAGTACTTC.